Each of the 29 T cell receptor beta chains below was sequenced from the same sample in a study of blood T cell repertoires in COVID-19. This table comes from immunoSEQ multiplex PCR, and its TCRdb copy is limited to in-frame clones, with some not included. Here the sample spans some 410,000 clones, approximately 90% being singletons. Material for sequencing was PBMCs or T cells enriched from blood (not recorded which). The receptors come from a woman aged 25 to 45 with acute COVID-19.

The CDR3 region has the DNA TGTGCCAGCAGCTTGGGTACAGGGGGATATCAGCCCCAGCATTTT. Translation: CASSLGTGGYQPQHF. The chain couples TRBV5-6 to TRBJ1-5; 8 bases are a match to TRBD1. In germline, CDR1 is SGHDT, CDR2 YYEEEE. V lost 0 bases and J lost 5; bases outside the gene matches: 4. The CDR3 loop spans 15 amino acids.

The chain couples TRBV4-2 to TRBJ1-6; D call uncertain. The CDR3 length is 16 residues. Trimming cost V 2 bases and J 3 bases, with 11 bases left between them. Per the germline V gene, CDR1 is LGHNA and CDR2 is YNFKEQ. The CDR3 bases are TGTGCCAGCAGCCAACAAGACCGGGACTATAATTCACCCCTCCACTTT. This sequence encodes CASSQQDRDYNSPLHF.

The chain employs TRBV5-1 and TRBJ2-7, with TRBD2 identical over 8 bases. Trimming cost V 0 bases and J 2 bases; bases outside gene matches: 10. The germline V gene has CDR1 SGHRS and CDR2 YFSETQ. CDR3 length: 17 residues. CDR3: CASSLEASGRLAYEQYF. CDR3 nucleotide sequence: TGCGCCAGCAGCTTGGAGGCTAGCGGGCGACTTGCCTACGAGCAGTACTTC. The full variable domain, completed using reference TRBV5-1 and TRBJ2-7, is KAGVTQTPRYLIKTRGQQVTLSCSPISGHRSVSWYQQTPGQGLQFLFEYFSETQRNKGNFPGRFSGRQFSNSRSEMNVSTLELGDSALYLCASSLEASGRLAYEQYFGPGTRLTVT.

The chain combines TRBV30 with TRBJ1-6; D unresolved. The germline V and J ends were trimmed by 5 bases and 6 bases, with 5 bases remaining between them. This CDR3 spans 11 amino acids. CDR1 is GTSNPN, CDR2 SVGIG, per germline (reference sequence). The CDR3 coding sequence is TGTGCCTGGGGCTTTAATTCACCCCTCCACTTT. Protein: CAWGFNSPLHF.

The chain joins TRBV15 to TRBJ2-3, with D possibly matching TRBD2 (6 bases). V gave up 3 bases and J gave up 5 bases, with 15 bases separating them. CDR3 length: 15 amino acids. Germline lookup yields CDR1 LNHNV and CDR2 YYDKDF (reference sequence). The CDR3 is CATSRGRGFGDTQYF. The CDR3 bases are TGTGCCACCAGCAGGGGACGGGGGTTTGGAGATACGCAGTATTTT.

This clone has just a few counts. The gene calls are TRBV7-2 and TRBJ1-5, with TRBD1 as a possible D gene (6 bases). CDR1 and CDR2 (germline): SGHTA, FQGNSA. The CDR3 has 15 amino acids. V was shortened by 5 bases and J by 7 bases, with 18 bases between the two germline ends. For the CDR3, the DNA is TGTGCCAGCAGCCCAAGGGGGGGCGAGGGACAGCCCCAGCATTTT. Translating gives CASSPRGGEGQPQHF.

The genes are TRBV28 and TRBJ1-2; 8 nucleotides line up with TRBD1. Looked up from germline, CDR1 is MDHEN and CDR2 is SYDVKM. V was clipped by 5 bases and J by 5 bases; unmatched bases: 10. The CDR3 runs to 15 residues. The CDR3 region has the DNA TGTGCCAGCAGTGAGGGGACAGGCGGGGGTTATGGCTACACCTTC. It codes for CASSEGTGGGYGYTF.

This CDR3 reads CASSPGRYGYTF. The DNA for the CDR3 is TGTGCCAGTAGTCCAGGGCGGTATGGCTACACCTTC. The chain links TRBV19 to TRBJ1-2; weak D call: TRBD1 (5 bases). V was trimmed by 5 bases and J by 5 bases, leaving 9 bases between them. This CDR3 is built from 12 residues. CDR1 is LNHDA, CDR2 SQIVND, per germline (reference sequence).

The chain carries TRBV21-1 and TRBJ1-2. TRBV21-1 counts as a pseudogene. This CDR3 has 16 residues. The CDR3 region has the DNA TGTGCCAGCACCATTAGACACCGGGAATCGGACTATGGCTACACCTTC. Protein product: CASTIRHRESDYGYTF.

The J gene is TRBJ2-7, the V gene TRBV15, with TRBD2 as a possible D gene (5 bases). This CDR3 spans 14 amino acids. CDR1 and CDR2 (germline): LNHNV, YYDKDF (reference sequence). The V and J ends lost 4 bases and 3 bases respectively, with 13 bases between them. CDR3 region: CATSKDGDYYEQYF. CDR3 DNA sequence: TGTGCCACCAGCAAAGACGGCGACTACTACGAGCAGTACTTC.

The rearrangement links TRBV9 to TRBJ2-3, with 10 bases fitting TRBD2. Germline V gene lookup returns CDR1 SGDLS and CDR2 YYNGEE. This CDR3 is 17 amino acids long. Unmatched junction bases numbered 9, after V lost 0 bases and J lost 5 bases. The CDR3 DNA sequence: TGTGCCAGCAGCGTAGGTGTGGTAGCGGGGGGTGGAGATACGCAGTATTTT. Translating gives CASSVGVVAGGGDTQYF.

The V gene is TRBV6-5, the J gene TRBJ1-1; a weak D match, TRBD1 (5 bases). Trimming stripped 5 bases from V and 7 bases from J, with 11 bases between. This CDR3 comprises 12 residues. The germline CDR1 and CDR2 sequences are MNHEY and SVGAGI. The CDR3 spells CASSQGFSEAFF. The CDR3 coding sequence is TGTGCCAGCAGTCAGGGTTTTAGTGAAGCTTTCTTT.

The V gene is TRBV7-2, the J gene TRBJ1-3; D is perhaps TRBD1 (6 bases). V was trimmed by 5 bases and J by 0 bases, leaving 17 bases between them. The CDR3 sequence is 17 residues long. Germline V gene lookup returns CDR1 SGHTA and CDR2 FQGNSA. In nucleotides, the CDR3 is TGTGCCAGCAGCCCTTCGGCTGGGGGCGTCTCTGGAAACACCATATATTTT. Its translation: CASSPSAGGVSGNTIYF.

This clone appeared once. The chain couples TRBV7-2 to TRBJ1-6; a weak D match, TRBD1 (6 bases). Germline values: CDR1 SGHTA, CDR2 FQGNSA. The CDR3 totals 17 residues. V shed 1 base and J shed 11 bases, with 21 bases lying between them. The CDR3 sequence: CASSLGFRGAPVAPLHF. CDR3 coding DNA: TGTGCCAGCAGCTTAGGTTTCAGGGGCGCACCGGTGGCACCCCTCCACTTT.

The chain recombines TRBV24-1 with TRBJ1-5, with D perhaps TRBD1 (6 bases). The germline V gene encodes CDR1 KGHDR and CDR2 SFDVKD. Trimming shortened V by 3 bases and J by 1 base, and 12 bases separated the two germline ends. The CDR3 is made up of 16 amino acids. Written as DNA, the CDR3 is TGTGCCACCAGTGATCGAGGGGGGGTAAGCAATCAGCCCCAGCATTTT. This translates into CATSDRGGVSNQPQHF.

The DNA of the CDR3 is TGTGCCAGCAGCCTTGGGACTAGCGGTGTGTTGGAGCAGTACTTC. Protein: CASSLGTSGVLEQYF. The V call is TRBV7-2, the J call TRBJ2-7, with 11 nucleotides matching TRBD2. V lost 5 bases to trimming and J lost 7 bases; unmatched junction nucleotides: 10. This CDR3 contains 15 residues. Germline CDR1 reads SGHTA; CDR2 reads FQGNSA. Together with reference TRBV7-2 and TRBJ2-7, the CDR3 gives the full variable domain: GAGVSQSPSNKVTEKGKDVELRCDPISGHTALYWYRQSLGQGLEFLIYFQGNSAPDKSGLPSDRFSAERTGGSVSTLTIQRTQQEDSAVYLCASSLGTSGVLEQYFGPGTRLTVT.

In nucleotides, the CDR3 is TGTGCCAGCAGCTTAGAATTTCTAGCGGGAGAGACCCAGTACTTC. This encodes CASSLEFLAGETQYF. The chain joins TRBV7-7 to TRBJ2-5, with 8 nucleotides matching TRBD2. Per the germline V gene, CDR1 is SSHAT and CDR2 is FNYEAQ (reference sequence). J gave up 4 bases and V 1 base, and 5 bases lay outside the gene matches. The CDR3 extends over 15 amino acids.

The chain links TRBV29-1 to TRBJ1-2; TRBD1 matches at 7 bases. The V gene's germline CDR1 is SQVTM and CDR2 ANQGSEA. This CDR3 contains 14 residues. Trimming took 4 bases from V and 0 from J; bases not matched to a gene: 5. DNA of the CDR3: TGCAGCGTTGTAAAGGGGGCCACTAACTATGGCTACACCTTC. Translation: CSVVKGATNYGYTF.

V is TRBV27 and J is TRBJ2-3, with TRBD2 matching 12 bases. With V trimmed by 2 bases and J by 7 bases, 13 bases remained unmatched. This CDR3 has 18 residues. Germline V gene data show CDR1 as MNHEY and CDR2 as SMNVEV (reference sequence). The CDR3: CASSLLALAGGLGNTQYF. DNA of the CDR3: TGTGCCAGCAGTTTACTCGCACTAGCGGGGGGCCTAGGGAATACGCAGTATTTT.

The table lists this clone with a count of one. V and J are TRBV24-1 and TRBJ1-1, with 10 positions matching TRBD1. V gave up 4 bases and J gave up 3 bases; unmatched junction bases: 4. The CDR3 extends over 15 amino acids. Germline V CDR1 and CDR2: KGHDR, SFDVKD. The CDR3 region is CATSETGGRDTEAFF. The DNA for the CDR3 is TGTGCCACCAGTGAGACAGGGGGCCGGGACACTGAAGCTTTCTTT.

The chain recombines TRBV13 with TRBJ2-7, with D maybe TRBD2 (5 bases). This CDR3 region has 13 residues. Germline CDR1 is PRHDT and CDR2 is FYEKMQ (reference sequence). The V end lost 5 bases, the J end lost 3 bases, and 11 bases lay between the germline ends. The DNA of the CDR3 is TGTGCCAGCAGCCCCCGAGGGAACTACGAGCAGTACTTC. This gives the protein CASSPRGNYEQYF.

The chain couples TRBV2 to TRBJ1-1; possible D gene TRBD1, 5 bases. With 0 bases removed from V and 4 bases from J, the gap between germline ends came to 12 bases. The CDR3 runs 15 residues. Germline loops: CDR1 SNHLY, CDR2 FYNNEI. The CDR3 sequence is CASSEALLGVTEAFF. The CDR3 DNA sequence: TGTGCCAGCAGTGAAGCGCTCTTAGGGGTCACTGAAGCTTTCTTT. Supplemented by reference TRBV2 and TRBJ1-1, the full variable domain reads EPEVTQTPSHQVTQMGQEVILRCVPISNHLYFYWYRQILGQKVEFLVSFYNNEISEKSEIFDDQFSVERPDGSNFTLKIRSTKLEDSAMYFCASSEALLGVTEAFFGQGTRLTVV.

V is TRBV28 and J is TRBJ1-6; a possible D gene is TRBD1 (5 bases). CDR1 is MDHEN and CDR2 is SYDVKM in the germline V gene. Trimming pared 6 bases from V and 4 bases from J, leaving 13 bases between. This CDR3 region has 15 residues. CDR3 protein: CASRDGQPYNSPLHF. The CDR3 DNA follows: TGTGCCAGCAGAGATGGACAACCTTATAATTCACCCCTCCACTTT. The whole variable domain, remainder taken from reference TRBV28 and TRBJ1-6, is DVKVTQSSRYLVKRTGEKVFLECVQDMDHENMFWYRQDPGLGLRLIYFSYDVKMKEKGDIPEGYSVSREKKERFSLILESASTNQTSMYLCASRDGQPYNSPLHFGNGTRLTVT.

The J gene is TRBJ1-4, the V gene TRBV5-1; D unclear. This CDR3 is built from 15 residues. With 0 bases removed from V and 3 bases from J, the gap between germline ends came to 9 bases. Germline lookup yields CDR1 SGHRS and CDR2 YFSETQ. CDR3 DNA: TGCGCCAGCAGCTTGGCAGGAGGGTCTAATGAAAAACTGTTTTTT. It is translated as CASSLAGGSNEKLFF.

Only a few counts were recorded for this clone. The V and J genes are TRBV5-8 and TRBJ2-4; TRBD2 agrees at 11 bases. V lost 0 bases, J lost 4 bases, and 6 bases stayed unmatched. This CDR3 comprises 17 residues. Germline CDR1 reads SGHTS; CDR2 reads YDEGEE. In nucleotides, the CDR3 is TGTGCCAGCAGCTTGGGGCTAGCGGGGGGAATTAAAAACATTCAGTACTTC. This encodes CASSLGLAGGIKNIQYF.

The rearrangement links TRBV10-3 to TRBJ2-7; the match to TRBD1 covers 12 bases. This CDR3 is 18 amino acids long. The V gene end was trimmed by 1 base and the J gene end by 2 bases; junction bases not matched to a gene: 9. The germline V gene has CDR1 ENHRY and CDR2 SYGVKD. The CDR3 reads CAISELGQGAFGTYEQYF. For the CDR3, the DNA is TGTGCCATCAGTGAGTTGGGACAGGGGGCTTTCGGGACCTACGAGCAGTACTTC.

CDR3 loop: CASGRGTGIETQYF. The CDR3 nucleotides read TGTGCCAGCGGGAGGGGGACAGGGATAGAGACCCAGTACTTC. This chain joins TRBV2 and TRBJ2-5, with 9 bases fitting TRBD1. The CDR3 is 14 amino acids. The V and J ends lost 8 bases and 4 bases, in that order; junction bases with no gene match: 8. Looked up from germline, CDR1 is SNHLY and CDR2 is FYNNEI.

J is TRBJ1-2 and V is TRBV6-5; the match to TRBD1 covers 7 bases. With V trimmed by 6 bases and J by 8 bases, 15 bases remained unmatched. The germline CDR1 and CDR2 sequences are MNHEY and SVGAGI. The CDR3 contains 15 residues. DNA of the CDR3: TGTGCCAGCAGCAACGCGGCGAGACAGGGCGGAGGCTACACCTTC. This sequence encodes CASSNAARQGGGYTF.

The chain has TRBV5-1 and TRBJ2-6; no clear D. Germline V CDR1 and CDR2: SGHRS, YFSETQ. V dropped 3 bases and J dropped 6 bases, with 19 bases sitting between them. This CDR3 region has 17 residues. This CDR3 reads CASSSFAPGPTANVLTF. The CDR3 bases are TGCGCCAGCAGCTCGTTCGCCCCAGGCCCCACGGCCAACGTCCTGACTTTC.